The rows below give T cell receptor beta chains drawn from one sample of a study of blood T cell repertoires in COVID-19. The protocol was immunoSEQ multiplex PCR, while the TCRdb copy is restricted to in-frame clones and leaves out a portion. The data show some 250,000 clones, 82% seen once. Sample: peripheral blood. All receptors derive from a woman aged 55-69 years with active or convalescent COVID-19. The CDR3 runs from the conserved cysteine through the conserved F or W. Fields, in order: V gene, clone size, D gene, J gene, CDR3 protein, CDR3 DNA. The D gene is left open where the match is weak. The size field is filled for only some rows; it gives once, few, many or a size class.

TRBV19,-,-,TRBJ1-4,CASRVGQGTFF,-
TRBV19,-,-,TRBJ2-6,CASSRGSGANVLTF,TGTGCCAGTAGTAGAGGCTCTGGGGCCAACGTCCTGACTTTC
TRBV5-1,-,-,TRBJ2-7,CASSLATSYEQYF,TGCGCCAGCAGCTTGGCTACCTCCTACGAGCAGTACTTC
TRBV6-5,-,TRBD1,TRBJ1-5,CASSITGASNQPQHF,TGTGCCAGCAGTATTACAGGGGCTTCCAATCAGCCCCAGCATTTT
TRBV4-1,-,-,TRBJ1-3,CASSPPGRNTIYF,TGCGCCAGCAGCCCCCCTGGGCGAAACACCATATATTTT
TRBV5-1,-,-,TRBJ1-2,CASSLGQMNYGYTF,TGCGCCAGCAGCTTGGGACAAATGAACTATGGCTACACCTTC
TRBV7-9,-,-,TRBJ2-3,CASSLVAVGDTQYF,TGTGCCAGCAGCTTAGTAGCGGTAGGGGATACGCAGTATTTT
TRBV9,few,-,TRBJ2-1,CASSVVPSEGSSYNEQFF,TGTGCCAGCAGCGTAGTACCTTCGGAGGGCAGCTCCTACAATGAGCAGTTCTTC
TRBV4-1,-,TRBD1,TRBJ2-7,CASSHPGQGPYF,TGCGCCAGCAGCCATCCCGGACAGGGGCCGTACTTC
TRBV19,-,TRBD2,TRBJ2-1,CASSISSGGASEQFF,TGTGCCAGTAGTATATCCAGCGGGGGGGCGAGTGAGCAGTTCTTC
TRBV6-6,-,TRBD1,TRBJ1-2,CASSGGTANYGYTF,TGTGCCAGCAGTGGAGGGACAGCTAACTATGGCTACACCTTC
TRBV28,-,-,TRBJ1-1,CASSFMDSNTEAFF,TGTGCCAGCAGTTTCATGGACAGCAACACTGAAGCTTTCTTT
TRBV30,-,-,TRBJ1-1,CAWGRGGRTEAFF,TGTGCCTGGGGGAGGGGGGGCAGGACTGAAGCTTTCTTT
TRBV3-1/TRBV3-2,-,TRBD2,TRBJ2-3,CASSQSAGLAGAGITDTQYF,TGTGCCAGCAGCCAATCCGCGGGACTAGCGGGGGCTGGTATAACAGATACGCAGTATTTT
TRBV7-9,-,TRBD2,TRBJ2-3,CASSPSLAGGSTDTQYF,TGTGCCAGCAGCCCATCACTAGCGGGGGGAAGCACAGATACGCAGTATTTT
TRBV2,once,TRBD2,TRBJ2-7,CASGKRGGPHEQYF,TGTGCCAGCGGCAAGCGGGGGGGCCCCCACGAGCAGTACTTC
TRBV11-2,-,TRBD1,TRBJ1-2,CASSLVTGGYYGYTF,TGTGCCAGCAGCTTAGTAACAGGGGGGTACTATGGCTACACCTTC
TRBV5-4,-,-,TRBJ2-7,CASSIRRQTPLRAYEQYF,TGTGCCAGCAGTATTCGGAGACAGACCCCACTCAGGGCCTACGAGCAGTACTTC
TRBV24-1,-,-,TRBJ2-3,CATSDPRSRTDTQYF,TGTGCCACCAGTGACCCACGTTCGAGGACAGATACGCAGTATTTT
TRBV2,-,-,TRBJ1-5,CASSEAGHSNQPQHF,TGTGCCAGCAGTGAAGCTGGCCATAGCAATCAGCCCCAGCATTTT
TRBV10-2,-,-,TRBJ1-2,CASSESNQGSYGYTF,TGCGCCAGCAGTGAGTCGAATCAGGGGAGCTATGGCTACACCTTC
TRBV6-2/TRBV6-3,once,TRBD2,TRBJ2-3,CASSYSSGGAQYF,TGTGCCAGCAGTTACTCCAGCGGGGGGGCCCAGTATTTT
TRBV11-2,-,-,TRBJ2-2,CASSLVPSHTGELFF,TGTGCCAGCAGCTTAGTTCCAAGCCACACCGGGGAGCTGTTTTTT
TRBV7-2,-,TRBD2,TRBJ2-7,CASSASGGGHYEQYF,TGTGCCAGCAGCGCGAGCGGGGGGGGTCATTACGAGCAGTACTTC
TRBV25-1,few,-,TRBJ1-5,CASSDTGRSQPQHF,TGTGCCAGCAGTGATACAGGGCGAAGTCAGCCCCAGCATTTT
TRBV18,-,-,TRBJ1-5,CASSPETGLGQPQHF,TGTGCCAGCTCCCCAGAGACAGGTTTAGGGCAGCCCCAGCATTTT
TRBV13,-,TRBD2,TRBJ2-5,CASSLSSGQTQYF,TGTGCCAGCAGCTTAAGTAGCGGGCAGACCCAGTACTTC
TRBV5-4,-,-,TRBJ2-7,CASSPTQLETYEQYF,TGTGCCAGCAGCCCAACCCAACTAGAAACATACGAGCAGTACTTC
TRBV7-7,-,TRBD1,TRBJ2-3,CASSPAGQGTDTQYF,TGTGCTAGCAGCCCAGCGGGACAGGGGACAGATACGCAGTATTTT
TRBV3-1/TRBV3-2,-,-,TRBJ2-1,CASSRLEGTRQFF,TGTGCCAGCAGCCGGTTGGAGGGGACCCGGCAGTTCTTC
TRBV11-2,-,-,TRBJ1-2,CASSLGRTNYGYTF,TGTGCCAGCAGCTTAGGGCGGACTAACTATGGCTACACCTTC
TRBV7-9,few,TRBD1,TRBJ1-6,CAATGQGGNSPLHF,TGTGCCGCGACCGGACAGGGCGGTAATTCACCCCTCCACTTT
TRBV3-1/TRBV3-2,-,-,TRBJ2-3,CASSQGSSDTQYF,TGTGCCAGCAGCCAAGGTAGCTCAGATACGCAGTATTTT
TRBV6-6,-,-,TRBJ2-3,CASSYMYSQDTQYF,TGTGCCAGCAGTTACATGTACTCTCAAGATACGCAGTATTTT
TRBV10-3,-,-,TRBJ2-2,CAIAGYNTGELFF,TGTGCCATTGCGGGCTACAACACCGGGGAGCTGTTTTTT
TRBV5-6,-,-,TRBJ2-6,CASGSGANVLTF,TGTGCCTCCGGGTCTGGGGCCAACGTCCTGACTTTC
TRBV7-2,-,-,TRBJ2-7,CASSLPGVSYEQYF,TGTGCCAGCAGCTTACCAGGGGTCTCCTACGAGCAGTACTTC